This T cell receptor (beta chain) was captured by sequencing in a study of lung T cells in sarcoidosis with Löfgren's syndrome. Ten or more counts support this clonotype. Trimming stripped 2 bases from V and 6 bases from J, with 21 bases between. Germline lookup yields CDR1 MDHEN and CDR2 SYDVKM. The CDR3 is 17 residues long. MiXCR, applied by TCRdb to the reads, yields one record per CDR3 protein. The sample yields roughly 63,000 distinct CDR3 sequences, around 20% seen once. This receptor was obtained from a human donor with sarcoidosis (Löfgren's syndrome or another form), or a control subject (not recorded which). Source material: CD4+ T cells from PBMCs. V and J are TRBV28 and TRBJ2-3, with D unclear. CDR3 region: CASSLKRVRVRLDTQYF. In DNA, the CDR3 is TGTGCCAGCAGTTTAAAAAGGGTTCGAGTTCGGCTGGATACGCAGTATTTT.